This T cell receptor (beta chain) was obtained from a study of patients and donors after allogeneic stem cell transplantation (TCRdb year 2020). Library construction relied on RT-PCR. Data came from a NextSeq 550. Starting from the raw public reads, TCRdb applied fastp trimming at Q25, assembled clones with MiXCR and retained in-frame beta chains. All rows with the same CDR3 protein become a single entry with the most common DNA and genes. In all, the sample holds about 960,000 distinct CDR3 sequences, and over 15% of those were seen once. The leading ten clones occupy approximately 5.9% of the sample. As regards this clonotype: Its binding antigen is unknown. Nothing much larger sits one base from this clone, and base qualities are not available.

The specimen was blood, either unsorted or a sorted T cell fraction (not recorded which). This clonotype was sampled from a human donor who was either an allogeneic HSCT recipient or a stem cell or donor lymphocyte infusion donor (not recorded which). It is not recorded whose cells these are; they may come from a transplant donor.

CDR3 protein: CASSYPKVPSGIYEQYF. The DNA sequence is as follows: TGTGCCAGCAGTTACCCCAAGGTTCCTAGCGGGATATACGAGCAGTACTTC. The sequence links TRBV6-5 to TRBJ2-7, and 9 junctional nucleotides match TRBD2. From its cysteine to its phenylalanine, the CDR3 spans 17 amino acids. Only the CDR3 DNA stays, 51 bases, in frame from base 1. The germline V gene gives CDR1 as MNHEY and CDR2 as SVGAGI. After removal of 2 bases from V and 4 bases from J, the junction retains 12 bases not matched to a gene.